The present T cell receptor (beta chain) was sequenced within a study of molecular identifiers for immune sequencing clone quantification. Study-level background: Within a replicate experiment, RNA obtained from either about 20,000 or 100,000 naive CD8 cells was divided into five aliquots, and four of those aliquots were then sequenced.

The CDR3 runs to 11 residues. CDR1 and CDR2 from the germline V gene are MDHEN and SYDVKM. V lost 3 bases to trimming and J lost 6 bases, with 5 bases between them. Via MiXCR, TCRdb re-called the PCR reads, giving one row per CDR3 protein. This table has some 100,000 distinct CDR3 sequences, 15% to 20% appearing once. Many counts were recorded for this clonotype. The sequencing input was naive CD8+ T cells from blood, with Jurkat cell RNA spiked in. Described subset: FACS-sorted CD8+CD4-CCR7+CD45RA+ naive T cells. The clonotype comes from a human donor in good health. Some libraries in this study had Jurkat cell RNA spiked in. The V and J genes are TRBV28 and TRBJ1-2; D not resolved. The CDR3 protein is CASSLHNGYTF. The CDR3 DNA follows: TGTGCCAGCAGTTTGCACAATGGCTACACCTTC.